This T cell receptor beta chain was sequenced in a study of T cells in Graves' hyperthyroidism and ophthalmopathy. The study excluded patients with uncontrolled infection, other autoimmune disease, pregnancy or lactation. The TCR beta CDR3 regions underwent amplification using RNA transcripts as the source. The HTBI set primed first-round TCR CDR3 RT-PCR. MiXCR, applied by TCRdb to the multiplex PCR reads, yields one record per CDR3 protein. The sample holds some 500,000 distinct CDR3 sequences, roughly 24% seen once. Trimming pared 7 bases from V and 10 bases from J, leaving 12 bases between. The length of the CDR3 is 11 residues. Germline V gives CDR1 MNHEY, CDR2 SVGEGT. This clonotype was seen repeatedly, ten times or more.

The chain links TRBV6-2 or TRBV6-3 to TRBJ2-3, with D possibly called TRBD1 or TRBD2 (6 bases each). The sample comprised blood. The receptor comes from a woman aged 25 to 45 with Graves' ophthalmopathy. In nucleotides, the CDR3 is TGTGCCAGCAACGTGGGGGGCGCGCAGTATTTT. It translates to CASNVGGAQYF.